This T cell receptor (beta chain) emerged from a study of T cells in Graves' hyperthyroidism and ophthalmopathy (dated by TCRdb to the late 2010s). Turning to the overall study: Peripheral blood samples were taken at initial diagnosis, before any treatment was given. The roughly 91 discovery patients were randomly divided into training and test sets at a 7:3 ratio. Prospective prediction of ophthalmopathy was tested in an independent validation cohort of 18 to 20 hyperthyroidism patients and 15 to 17 patients who later progressed to ophthalmopathy. To identify distinguishing TCR V-J signatures, a discovery cohort of about 100 patients was used, comprising 43 with Graves' ophthalmopathy and 57 with stable Graves' hyperthyroidism. After sampling, hyperthyroidism patients received methimazole starting at 30 mg daily, and ophthalmopathy patients received high-dose intravenous methylprednisolone. The study also compared thyroid tissue and blood T-cell repertoires from 5 to 7 Graves' hyperthyroidism patients. According to the paper, TCR Vbeta CDR3 sequencing was carried out on 135 peripheral blood samples, which came from about 45 ophthalmopathy, around 75 hyperthyroidism and approximately 17 progressor patients.

Results the study describes overall, beyond this receptor: A 13 V-J signature model separated ophthalmopathy from stable hyperthyroidism, with nearly 90% sensitivity and about 81% specificity in cross-validation and 80%/75% in testing. In validation, the model predicted progression to ophthalmopathy a median of about 6 months before onset, with about 64% sensitivity and roughly 77% specificity. Most expanded thyroid clonotypes (frequency above 0.001) were also detected in blood, suggesting blood repertoires may reflect thyroid immune responses. Sample size was not statistically predetermined, and blinding of investigators to group allocation was not performed.

Moderately to severely active disease, a Clinical Activity Score of at least 3, a NOSPECS grade of at least 4, and a duration under 3 months were present in ophthalmopathy patients. Exclusion was applied to patients with uncontrolled infections, other autoimmune diseases, pregnancy or lactation. Diagnoses relied on clinical symptoms, serum thyroxine and TRAb, thyroid ultrasound and orbital computed tomography. PBMCs were separated from over 9 ml of fresh peripheral blood using Ficoll-Paque density gradient centrifugation. Trizol reagent was used to extract total RNA, and RNA quality was then checked on an Agilent 2100 Bioanalyzer. The TCR beta CDR3 regions were amplified from the RNA transcripts. The TCR CDR3 was subjected to a first round of RT-PCR using the HTBI primer set and the Qiagen OneStep RT-PCR kit. Libraries were constructed in a second round of multiplex PCR, after which size selection and purification were performed. Sequencing of the libraries was done on an Illumina HiSeq2000 using paired-end 100 bp reads. On the study's bioinformatics: Raw data were processed with SOAPnuke, discarding reads with adapters, uncalled bases, mean Phred below 15, or no exact constant-primer or identifier match. High-quality paired reads were merged using COPE v1.2.5, and each unique nucleotide sequence was defined as a clonotype. Clonotypes were aligned to IMGT TRBV, TRBD and TRBJ reference segments using MiTCR v1.1. Only V-J combinations with frequency above 0.0001, covering 99.2% of repertoires, were analysed. A TCS score was defined as the ratio of F50 (clonal expansion) to E x V (chaos), with BLOSUM62-based TCRdist applied between CDR3 peptides within each V-J. Welch's t-statistics and random forest reduced 500 to 650 V-J features to 10 to 15, which were used in a naive Bayes classifier (R e1071). TCRdb trimmed the raw reads at Q25, called clones with MiXCR and kept productive beta chains. Rows are unified per CDR3 protein, each entry keeping the most common DNA and genes. What appears here as the V and J calls and clone size reflects TCRdb's work, not the paper's. The sample yields 450,000 to 550,000 distinct CDR3 sequences; roughly a quarter were counted once. The ten largest clones add up to roughly 12% of the sample.

The trim is 3 bases for V and 1 base for J, with a gap of 12 bases between the germline ends. The CDR3, from cysteine to phenylalanine, totals 15 residues. The read is trimmed to its CDR3 DNA, 45 bases read in frame from base 1. From a lookup of the germline V gene (reference sequence), CDR1 and CDR2 are SEHNR and FQNEAQ. As concerns this clonotype: Its antigen is unknown. No base-level quality is on record; no much larger clone is a single base apart.

This TCR was recovered from a woman in her twenties or thirties with Graves' ophthalmopathy. The chain uses TRBV7-9 and TRBJ1-1; perhaps TRBD1 is the D gene, with 5 bases matching. Material for sequencing was blood. CDR3 protein: CASSLNGGGNTEAFF. The DNA reads TGTGCCAGCAGCTTGAACGGCGGGGGGAACACTGAAGCTTTCTTT.